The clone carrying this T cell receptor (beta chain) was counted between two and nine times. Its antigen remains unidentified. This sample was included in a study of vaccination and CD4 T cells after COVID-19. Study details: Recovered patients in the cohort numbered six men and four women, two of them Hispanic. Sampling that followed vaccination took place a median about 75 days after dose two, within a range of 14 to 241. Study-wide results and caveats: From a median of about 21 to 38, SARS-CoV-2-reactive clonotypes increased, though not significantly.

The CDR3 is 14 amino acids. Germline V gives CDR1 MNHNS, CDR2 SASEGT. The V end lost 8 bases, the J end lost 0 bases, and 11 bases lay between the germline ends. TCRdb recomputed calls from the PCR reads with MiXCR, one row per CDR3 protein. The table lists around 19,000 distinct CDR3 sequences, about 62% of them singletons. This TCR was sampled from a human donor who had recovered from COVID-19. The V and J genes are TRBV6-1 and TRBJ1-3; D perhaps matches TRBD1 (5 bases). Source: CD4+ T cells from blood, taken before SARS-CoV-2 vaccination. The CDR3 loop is CASGDWDSGNTIYF. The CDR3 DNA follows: TGTGCCAGCGGGGACTGGGACTCTGGAAACACCATATATTTT.